These 21 T cell receptor beta chains were all obtained from the same sample, sequenced in a study of vaccination and CD4 T cells after COVID-19. Sequenced with the Oncomine TCR Beta short-read assay was DNA taken from cultured CD4+ T cells. TCRdb independently ran MiXCR on the PCR reads; one entry per CDR3 protein. The sample consists of more than 10,000 distinct CDR3 sequences, around 29% of them appearing once. Their specific antigens are unknown. Treatment defined: roughly 10-day PBMC culture with coronavirus spike peptide pools or control peptides (ViraFEST assay). Sequenced here: CD4+ T cells from blood, cultured in vitro, sampled before SARS-CoV-2 vaccination. These receptors all come from a human donor who received a COVID-19 vaccine.

This clonotype has just a few counts. The V and J genes are TRBV7-9 and TRBJ2-2; the D gene is possibly TRBD2 (5 bases). The CDR3 is 13 amino acids. Germline values: CDR1 SEHNR, CDR2 FQNEAQ (reference sequence). V lost 8 bases, J lost 1 base, and 8 bases lay in between. The CDR3 coding sequence is TGTGCCAGCCCCGGGATGAACACCGGGGAGCTGTTTTTT. Amino acid sequence: CASPGMNTGELFF.

This chain joins TRBV11-3 and TRBJ1-2; D might be TRBD1 (6 bases). Trimming pared 5 bases from V and 8 bases from J, leaving 15 bases between. Germline-derived CDR1 and CDR2 are SGHNT and YENEEA. This CDR3 spans 13 amino acids. DNA of the CDR3: TGTGCCAGCAGCCGCCAACGGACAGAAGGCTACACCTTC. This sequence encodes CASSRQRTEGYTF. Full variable domain (missing parts from reference TRBV11-3 and TRBJ1-2): EAGVVQSPRYKIIEKKQPVAFWCNPISGHNTLYWYLQNLGQGPELLIRYENEEAVDDSQLPKDRFSAERLKGVDSTLKIQPAELGDSAVYLCASSRQRTEGYTFGSGTRLTVV.

The chain combines TRBV2 with TRBJ1-2, with 10 bases fitting TRBD1. V was pared by 6 bases and J by 5 bases, with 6 bases of the junction left unmatched. The CDR3 is made up of 14 amino acids. Germline-derived CDR1 and CDR2 are SNHLY and FYNNEI. In DNA form, the CDR3 reads TGTGCCAGCAGGAGACAGGGGGCAGGGTATGGCTACACCTTC. Its protein is CASRRQGAGYGYTF.

The rearrangement links TRBV6-1 to TRBJ1-1; D is unclear. The germline V and J ends were trimmed by 6 bases and 3 bases, with 14 bases remaining between them. CDR1 and CDR2 from the germline V gene are MNHNS and SASEGT. The CDR3 totals 14 residues. CDR3 amino acids: CASREDPSDTEAFF. Here the CDR3 DNA reads TGTGCCAGCAGGGAGGACCCATCAGACACTGAAGCTTTCTTT.

The rearrangement joins TRBV12-3 or TRBV12-4 to TRBJ1-3; tentatively, D is TRBD1 (6 bases). This CDR3 spans 16 amino acids. Trimming left V 2 bases short and J 3 bases short, with 14 bases between. The CDR3 here is CASSLSGGADGNTIYF. CDR3 DNA sequence: TGTGCCAGCAGTTTAAGTGGGGGGGCAGATGGAAACACCATATATTTT.

This clonotype was counted only a few times. CDR3 protein: CASSEYGGGADTQYF. The CDR3 coding sequence is TGTGCCAGCAGTGAATATGGGGGGGGTGCAGATACGCAGTATTTT. V gene TRBV25-1 combines with J gene TRBJ2-3, with 7 bases identical to TRBD2. V lost 0 bases and J lost 4; bases outside the gene matches: 4. Germline V gene sequence: CDR1 MGHDK, CDR2 SYGVNS. CDR3 size: 15 residues.

This clonotype was seen once. V and J are TRBV27 and TRBJ2-2; D is tentatively TRBD1 or TRBD2 (5 bases each). Germline loops: CDR1 MNHEY, CDR2 SMNVEV (reference sequence). The CDR3 runs 15 residues. V lost 6 bases and J 3 bases, leaving 14 bases between the germline ends. CDR3 amino acids: CASSLRGQDTGELFF. The CDR3 coding sequence is TGTGCCAGCAGCCTCCGGGGCCAGGACACCGGGGAGCTGTTTTTT.

This clonotype was counted only a few times. V usage is TRBV24-1 and J usage is TRBJ2-5, with TRBD1 matching over 7 bases. Germline V CDR1 and CDR2: KGHDR, SFDVKD. Trimming cost V 6 bases and J 1 base; bases outside gene matches: 10. The CDR3 loop spans 16 amino acids. The DNA of the CDR3 is TGTGCCACCAGTAAAGGACAGGACTCTCTCCAAGAGACCCAGTACTTC. Its protein product is CATSKGQDSLQETQYF.

The chain is built from TRBV12-3 or TRBV12-4 and TRBJ2-3, with TRBD1 matching 7 bases. CDR3 length equals 13 residues. The J segment lost 6 bases and the V segment lost 6 bases, leaving 6 bases of the junction unmatched. CDR3 loop: CASRRQGRDTQYF. DNA of the CDR3: TGTGCCAGCAGAAGACAGGGTCGGGATACGCAGTATTTT.

The table lists this clonotype with a few counts. This chain joins TRBV5-1 and TRBJ1-5, with 7 nucleotides matching TRBD1. The germline V gene encodes CDR1 SGHRS and CDR2 YFSETQ. V dropped 4 bases and J dropped 7; count of bases not matched to a gene: 8. The CDR3 consists of 14 residues. CDR3 in amino acids: CASSVSQGDQPQHF. CDR3 nucleotide sequence: TGCGCCAGCAGCGTTTCTCAGGGGGACCAGCCCCAGCATTTT.

This clonotype was detected only a few times. This sequence joins TRBV7-2 and TRBJ2-2; D is ambiguous. From germline, CDR1 is SGHTA and CDR2 FQGNSA. With 3 bases removed from V and 5 bases from J, the gap between germline ends came to 4 bases. This CDR3 contains 12 residues. The CDR3: CASSFSTGELFF. CDR3 DNA sequence: TGTGCCAGCAGCTTTTCGACCGGGGAGCTGTTTTTT.

This clonotype has just a few counts. The V call is TRBV6-1, the J call TRBJ2-5; 12 nucleotides match TRBD2. This CDR3 is 16 amino acids long. The germline CDR1 and CDR2 sequences are MNHNS and SASEGT. The ends lost 6 bases at V and 4 bases at J; junction bases unmatched: 9. This chain's CDR3 is CASSATSGGPGETQYF. In DNA form, the CDR3 reads TGTGCCAGCAGCGCGACTAGCGGGGGACCGGGAGAGACCCAGTACTTC.

V gene TRBV12-3 or TRBV12-4 combines with J gene TRBJ2-2; 9 positions match TRBD2. Unmatched junction bases numbered 7, after V lost 7 bases and J lost 4 bases. The CDR3 length is 15 residues. CDR3 DNA: TGTGCCAGCACCCTAGCGGGGCCGAGCACCGGGGAGCTGTTTTTT. It translates to CASTLAGPSTGELFF.

This clonotype turned up a few times. The gene calls are TRBV7-2 and TRBJ1-3; no definite D call. Between the trimmed V and J ends, which lost 2 bases and 3 bases, there was a span of 8 bases. CDR3 length equals 14 residues. Germline assignment: CDR1 SGHTA and CDR2 FQGNSA. The CDR3: CASSLSDGGNTIYF. CDR3 nucleotides: TGTGCCAGCAGCTTATCTGACGGTGGAAACACCATATATTTT.

The rearrangement links TRBV29-1 to TRBJ1-1; TRBD1 matches 7 bases. This CDR3 spans 12 amino acids. V was clipped by 6 bases and J by 6 bases; unmatched bases: 7. Germline loops: CDR1 SQVTM, CDR2 ANQGSEA. The CDR3 nucleotides read TGCAGCGTCAAGGAGGGGGCGGCTGAAGCTTTCTTT. Residues: CSVKEGAAEAFF.

The rearrangement uses TRBV3-1 and TRBJ1-2; 7 bases line up with TRBD1. CDR1 LGHDT and CDR2 YNNKEL come from the germline V gene (reference sequence). V lost 0 bases and J lost 8; bases outside the gene matches: 6. This CDR3 comprises 14 residues. This CDR3 is CASSQDSRGGGYTF. CDR3 nucleotide sequence: TGTGCCAGCAGCCAAGATTCTCGAGGGGGCGGCTACACCTTC.

This clonotype was seen more than once but under ten times. The V call is TRBV2, the J call TRBJ2-4; D unclear. This CDR3 region has 13 residues. In germline, CDR1 is SNHLY, CDR2 FYNNEI. Trimming shortened V by 7 bases and J by 1 base, and 8 bases separated the two germline ends. DNA of the CDR3: TGTGCCAGCAAGTTTGAGGCCAAAAACATTCAGTACTTC. Its protein product is CASKFEAKNIQYF. The variable domain in full, with the rest retrieved from reference TRBV2 and TRBJ2-4, is EPEVTQTPSHQVTQMGQEVILRCVPISNHLYFYWYRQILGQKVEFLVSFYNNEISEKSEIFDDQFSVERPDGSNFTLKIRSTKLEDSAMYFCASKFEAKNIQYFGAGTRLSVL.

The chain recombines TRBV6-1 with TRBJ1-1; 7 nucleotides align to TRBD1. Looked up from germline, CDR1 is MNHNS and CDR2 is SASEGT. V lost 6 bases to trimming and J lost 1 base; unmatched junction nucleotides: 8. This CDR3 region has 15 residues. The CDR3 DNA reads TGTGCCAGCAGCGACGGGACAGACAGGAACACTGAAGCTTTCTTT. Protein: CASSDGTDRNTEAFF.

This chain links TRBV20-1 with TRBJ1-5; 9 bases agree with TRBD1. The junction had 9 bases not matched to a gene; V was cut back by 0 bases and J by 9 bases. Germline V lookup: CDR1 DFQATT, CDR2 SNEGSKA (reference sequence). The CDR3 extends over 15 amino acids. This chain's CDR3 is CSARDARQGGGPQHF. The CDR3 DNA reads TGCAGTGCTAGAGATGCCCGACAGGGGGGGGGGCCCCAGCATTTT.

The chain has TRBV6-5 and TRBJ2-7, with 9 bases identical to TRBD1. The V segment lost 0 bases and the J segment 4 bases; nucleotides outside the gene matches: 1. CDR1 is MNHEY and CDR2 is SVGAGI in the germline V gene. The length of the CDR3 is 14 residues. The CDR3 sequence is CASSYSGTGYEQYF. In DNA form, the CDR3 reads TGTGCCAGCAGTTACTCCGGGACAGGGTACGAGCAGTACTTC.

The CDR3 nucleotides are TGTGCCAGCAGTGACCGGGACAGGATTGAAAAACTGTTTTTT. Amino acids: CASSDRDRIEKLFF. The chain uses TRBV25-1 and TRBJ1-4; TRBD1 matches at 8 bases. Germline V CDR1 and CDR2: MGHDK, SYGVNS. This CDR3 comprises 14 residues. The V gene end was trimmed by 3 bases and the J gene end by 7 bases; junction bases not matched to a gene: 4.